Listed below are T cell receptor beta chains from one sample, sequenced in a study of blood T cell repertoires in COVID-19. Assay: immunoSEQ multiplex PCR; the TCRdb copy retains only in-frame clones and omits some. The sample gives about 130,000 clones, more than 80% of which show up once; around 4.1% is in the top ten. Sequencing input: peripheral blood. The source of these receptors is a human donor in a cohort sampled during active COVID-19. The CDR3 runs from the conserved cysteine through the conserved F or W.

J gene	V gene	CDR3 length	CDR3 protein
TRBJ2-4	TRBV5-1	16	CASSLDPGTGGNIQYF
TRBJ1-6	TRBV5-1	14	CASSSGTVNSPLHF
TRBJ2-5	TRBV11-3	14	CASSLERGRETQYF
TRBJ2-7	TRBV9	15	CASSVVAGAPYEQYF
TRBJ1-2	TRBV2	14	CASSGQIPNYGYTF
TRBJ1-1	TRBV9	15	CASSVGDKVYTEAFF
TRBJ2-1	TRBV4-1	17	CASSQGLAPLDHNEQFF
TRBJ2-1	TRBV7-2	15	CASTPSAGVHNEQFF
TRBJ1-2	TRBV10-3	15	CAISEMDRALDGYTF
TRBJ2-1	TRBV19	13	CASRGLAIDEQFF
TRBJ1-2	TRBV18	12	CASSPEGDGYTF
TRBJ1-1	TRBV2	19	CASTPFSPGTGATIGGAFF
TRBJ2-3	TRBV19	15	CASSIGRAGRDTQYF
TRBJ2-1	TRBV5-4	13	CASRDGLAGWQFF
TRBJ1-3	TRBV6-5	14	CASSNQGSGNTIYF
TRBJ2-1	TRBV5-1	15	CASRTDRRSYNEQFF
TRBJ2-7	TRBV4-1	16	CASSQELAGNRYEQYF
TRBJ2-3	TRBV6-4	15	CASSPRTGFADTQYF
TRBJ1-5	TRBV21-1	17	CASSKGTGCRSNQPQHF
TRBJ1-1	TRBV25-1	14	CASSPPGQGAPAFF
TRBJ1-5	TRBV19	14	CASSIARLNQPQHF
TRBJ2-3	TRBV5-6	17	CASSSPLFDSFTDTQYF
TRBJ2-6	TRBV19	14	CASSGISGANVLTF
TRBJ1-2	TRBV7-2	15	CASSLTLPGGGGYTF
TRBJ2-1	TRBV2	14	CASSEGHRGDEQFF
TRBJ2-3	TRBV15	16	CATSRGQGATSLTQYF
TRBJ1-1	TRBV7-2	15	CASSLRDGANTEAFF
TRBJ1-4	TRBV6-6	15	CASSPSRGTRVSLFF
TRBJ1-5	TRBV15	15	CATSMGTLGNQPQHF
TRBJ2-5	TRBV12-3/TRBV12-4	13	CASSRGTGETQYF
TRBJ2-3	TRBV29-1	14	CSAAAISGTDTQYF
TRBJ2-1	TRBV28	14	CASFRQAGSNEQFF
TRBJ1-6	TRBV19	11	CAIPPGAPLHF
TRBJ1-1	TRBV4-3	16	CASSQDLGAPNTEAFF
TRBJ2-7	TRBV27	15	CASSLQAGGSYEQYF
TRBJ2-3	TRBV7-8	16	CASSLEGLASTDTQYF
TRBJ2-2	TRBV6-4	18	CASSETYSGGVNTGELFF
TRBJ1-6	TRBV5-1	14	CASSLEHHNSPLHF
TRBJ1-5	TRBV5-4	13	CASSFQGGQPQHF